Below, 10 T cell receptor beta chains from the same sample are listed, as sequenced in a study of early T cells in non-severe SARS-CoV-2 infection. Each CDR3 protein is one row after TCRdb ran MiXCR on the 5' RACE reads. Counted here are 50,000 to 75,000 distinct CDR3 sequences, more than 7% occurring once; the ten biggest clones make up about an eighth. Sequences were derived from whole blood, sampled at baseline. These receptors all stem from an adult who was a healthcare worker with PCR-confirmed SARS-CoV-2 infection or an uninfected control (not recorded which).

This chain's CDR3 is CASRLAGADTQYF. The CDR3 DNA is TGTGCCAGCAGACTAGCGGGAGCAGATACGCAGTATTTT. The chain employs TRBV7-2 and TRBJ2-3; 11 positions agree with TRBD2. Unmatched junction bases numbered 0, after V lost 6 bases and J lost 4 bases. Looked up from germline, CDR1 is SGHTA and CDR2 is FQGNSA. This CDR3 has 13 amino acids.

This clonotype was recorded a few times. The V call is TRBV7-8, the J call TRBJ2-7, with a weak D call TRBD1 (5 bases). Germline V gives CDR1 SGHVS, CDR2 FQNEAQ. V gave up 0 bases and J gave up 8 bases, with 14 bases separating them. CDR3 length: 14 residues. CDR3 nucleotides: TGTGCCAGCAGCTTAGCGATCATGGACATAAAGCAGTACTTC. Protein product: CASSLAIMDIKQYF.

This clonotype was found once. The chain is built from TRBV12-3 or TRBV12-4 and TRBJ1-2; no definite D call. Trimming stripped 4 bases from V and 6 bases from J, with 9 bases between. CDR3 length equals 12 residues. CDR3 residues: CASSSTMNGYTF. The CDR3 coding sequence is TGTGCCAGCAGTTCTACAATGAATGGCTACACCTTC.

A few counts support this clonotype. This chain joins TRBV6-2 or TRBV6-3 and TRBJ2-7; TRBD1 or TRBD2 may be the D gene (5 bases each). V was cut by 10 bases and J by 2 bases, with 12 bases left in between. CDR3 length: 12 amino acids. Looked up from germline, CDR1 is MNHEY and CDR2 is SVGEGT. DNA for the CDR3: TGTGCCACCCGGGACGGAGCCTACGAGCAGTACTTC. Translation: CATRDGAYEQYF.

This clonotype occurred a few times. This chain links TRBV6-2 or TRBV6-3 with TRBJ2-3; no clear D. Trimming removed 7 bases at V and 6 bases at J, with 14 bases between. The CDR3 covers 13 residues. Germline V gene data show CDR1 as MNHEY and CDR2 as SVGEGT. In nucleotides, the CDR3 is TGTGCCAGCACCTATCTTTGGATGGATACGCAGTATTTT. Protein: CASTYLWMDTQYF.

The genes are TRBV7-9 and TRBJ2-5; possibly TRBD2 for D (5 bases). Trimming stripped 5 bases from V and 1 base from J, with 11 bases between. This CDR3 is 14 amino acids long. Per the germline V gene, CDR1 is SEHNR and CDR2 is FQNEAQ (reference sequence). For the CDR3, the DNA is TGTGCCAGCAGCGTCCGGACTGGCCAAGAGACCCAGTACTTC. Amino acids: CASSVRTGQETQYF.

This clonotype turned up a few times. This chain joins TRBV5-1 and TRBJ2-5; tentative D call: TRBD1 (6 bases). This CDR3 is built from 15 residues. Trimming pared 1 base from V and 0 bases from J, leaving 10 bases between. Germline-derived CDR1 and CDR2 are SGHRS and YFSETQ. The CDR3 DNA is TGCGCCAGCAGCTTGCAAGGGGGACACCAAGAGACCCAGTACTTC. This codes for CASSLQGGHQETQYF.

The rearrangement joins TRBV28 to TRBJ1-3; a weak D match, TRBD1 (5 bases). This CDR3 is built from 16 residues. CDR1 and CDR2 from the germline V gene are MDHEN and SYDVKM. The V end was cut by 6 bases, the J end by 0 bases, with 15 bases between. The CDR3, as DNA: TGTGCCAGCAGCTTTCGGACACCCTTCTCTGGAAACACCATATATTTT. It encodes CASSFRTPFSGNTIYF.

The rearrangement joins TRBV19 to TRBJ2-1; TRBD2 matches 11 bases. The ends lost 3 bases at V and 2 bases at J; junction bases unmatched: 6. The germline V gene has CDR1 LNHDA and CDR2 SQIVND (reference sequence). The CDR3 length is 17 residues. CDR3 in DNA: TGTGCCAGTAGTATTGAATCGGGACTAGCGGCCTACAATGAGCAGTTCTTC. Translation: CASSIESGLAAYNEQFF.

The sample holds many counts of this clonotype. The V gene is TRBV27, the J gene TRBJ2-7; D is perhaps TRBD1 or TRBD2 (5 bases each). CDR1 and CDR2 from the germline V gene are MNHEY and SMNVEV (reference sequence). The germline V and J ends were trimmed by 9 bases and 1 base, with 13 bases remaining between them. The CDR3 has 13 amino acids. The CDR3 is CASGLDSSYEQYF. The CDR3 region has the DNA TGTGCCAGTGGACTTGACAGTTCCTACGAGCAGTACTTC.